Here is one T cell receptor beta chain with its context. What it binds is not known. The data originate from a study of post-analysis software for immune sequencing data. Whole-study context: Clinical courses comprised relapsing-remitting, secondary progressive and progressive-relapsing multiple sclerosis. Whole-study results and caveats: Versus controls, multiple sclerosis patients showed significantly lower diversity (normalized Chao1). When the samples were clustered directly with F measure, those that had been prepared in the same batch showed strong co-clustering. Patients showed TRBV5-6, TRBV5-1 and TRBV20-1 among a few TRBV segments more frequent than in controls.

In germline, CDR1 is MNHEY, CDR2 SVGEGT. V shed 0 bases, J shed 3 bases, and the junction held 10 bases outside the gene matches. The CDR3 is 19 residues long. Researchers reported that TCR beta cDNA libraries carried unique molecular identifiers. T cells numbering 1 to 10 million yielded some 500,000 cDNA molecules. TCRdb redid the calling of the PCR reads with MiXCR, one entry per CDR3 protein. Found here are about 400,000 distinct CDR3 sequences, less than 40% of them singletons; the top ten hold about an eighth. V is TRBV6-2 or TRBV6-3 and J is TRBJ2-1; TRBD1 aligns across 11 bases. This TCR derives from a girl aged 10-17 years with multiple sclerosis. Material: blood. CDR3 bases: TGTGCCAGCAGTTACTCCGGGACAGGGGGTATCCTCCACTACAATGAGCAGTTCTTC. It yields the protein CASSYSGTGGILHYNEQFF.